A single sample gave rise to the 21 T cell receptor beta chains below, sequenced in a study of T-cell reconstitution after alpha-beta-depleted transplantation in children. TCRbeta library construction was performed incorporating unique molecular identifiers. TCRdb used MiXCR to reprocess the PCR reads, holding one entry per CDR3 protein. The table records nearly 350,000 distinct CDR3 sequences, about 16% of them present only once. Source: PBMCs, mostly from graft donor cells, taken 360 days after TCRalphabeta/CD19-depleted stem cell transplant. Receptors were obtained from a male patient aged 2-15 years who had a stem cell transplant for acute lymphoblastic leukemia, so the T cells may come from the graft donor.

A few counts support this clonotype. V is TRBV18 and J is TRBJ2-1; maybe TRBD1 (5 bases). The germline V and J ends were trimmed by 4 bases and 0 bases, with 10 bases remaining between them. The CDR3 consists of 15 residues. Germline V gene lookup returns CDR1 KGHSH and CDR2 LQKENI. CDR3 coding DNA: TGTGCCAGCTCACAGACCGACAGCTCCTACAATGAGCAGTTCTTC. Translation: CASSQTDSSYNEQFF. Looking up the rest from reference TRBV18 and TRBJ2-1 gives the full variable domain: NAGVMQNPRHLVRRRGQEARLRCSPMKGHSHVYWYRQLPEEGLKFMVYLQKENIIDESGMPKERFSAEFPKEGPSILRIQQVVRGDSAAYFCASSQTDSSYNEQFFGPGTRLTVL.

This clonotype was seen more than once but under ten times. V is TRBV6-2 or TRBV6-3 and J is TRBJ2-7; no definite D call. Germline V gives CDR1 MNHEY, CDR2 SVGEGT. Trimming cost V 0 bases and J 3 bases, with 21 bases left between them. CDR3 length: 18 amino acids. CDR3 loop: CASSYSKSQPAWGYEQYF. CDR3 sequence (DNA): TGTGCCAGCAGTTACTCGAAGTCGCAACCAGCTTGGGGCTACGAGCAGTACTTC.

This clonotype was seen a handful of times. The rearrangement links TRBV12-3 or TRBV12-4 to TRBJ2-7; D ambiguous. V lost 3 bases and J lost 0, with 6 bases in between. There are 13 residues in the CDR3. CDR3 sequence (DNA): TGTGCCAGCAGTTTGCTTAGCTCCTACGAGCAGTACTTC. Encoded protein: CASSLLSSYEQYF.

A few counts support this clonotype. This rearrangement joins TRBV24-1 to TRBJ2-7; TRBD2 is a possible D gene (6 bases). Germline CDR1 and CDR2: KGHDR and SFDVKD. V lost 3 bases and J lost 4, with 9 bases in between. CDR3 length: 13 amino acids. The CDR3 sequence: CATSDGTEYEQYF. Here the CDR3 DNA reads TGTGCCACCAGTGATGGGACTGAATACGAGCAGTACTTC.

V usage is TRBV18 and J usage is TRBJ1-1; no clear D gene. The CDR3 extends over 16 amino acids. Germline CDR1 is KGHSH and CDR2 is LQKENI. The ends were cut back, 0 bases at V and 0 bases at J, with 11 bases in the middle. CDR3 nucleotides: TGTGCCAGCTCACCACCCCCGACAACCATGAACACTGAAGCTTTCTTT. It codes for CASSPPPTTMNTEAFF.

This chain joins TRBV28 and TRBJ2-3; 9 nucleotides agree with TRBD1. V gave up 8 bases and J gave up 0 bases; unmatched junction bases: 3. Germline V CDR1 and CDR2: MDHEN, SYDVKM. The CDR3 extends over 14 amino acids. In DNA, the CDR3 is TGTGCCAGCGGGACAGGGATTAGCACAGATACGCAGTATTTT. Translated: CASGTGISTDTQYF.

The table lists this clonotype with a few counts. This chain uses TRBV5-1 with TRBJ2-7; 8 bases are a match to TRBD2. Unmatched junction bases numbered 13, after V lost 2 bases and J lost 3 bases. Looked up from germline, CDR1 is SGHRS and CDR2 is YFSETQ. This CDR3 has 17 amino acids. CDR3 protein: CASSLWLAGDAYYEQYF. The CDR3 DNA follows: TGCGCCAGCAGCTTATGGCTAGCGGGCGACGCCTACTACGAGCAGTACTTC.

This clonotype was picked up one time. The CDR3 DNA is TGTGCCAGCAGCGGCAGACTAGCGGGAGGGAGAGAGACCCAGTACTTC. This gives the protein CASSGRLAGGRETQYF. The chain recombines TRBV7-2 with TRBJ2-5, with TRBD2 identical over 14 bases. CDR1 is SGHTA and CDR2 is FQGNSA in the germline V gene. V trimming: 5 bases; J trimming: 4 bases; junction bases outside the gene matches: 6. The CDR3 runs to 16 residues.

The table lists this clonotype with many counts. J is TRBJ2-7 and V is TRBV12-3 or TRBV12-4; TRBD2 aligns across 10 bases. V dropped 1 base and J dropped 0; count of bases not matched to a gene: 9. This CDR3 has 18 residues. CDR3 in amino acids: CASSLDRGLALSSYEQYF. Written as DNA, the CDR3 is TGTGCCAGCAGTTTAGACAGGGGACTAGCGTTGAGCTCCTACGAGCAGTACTTC.

The CDR3 nucleotides are TGTGCCAGCAGACCGGGCGGACTAGCGCCCGACTTTAGGAATGAGCAGTTCTTC. It translates to CASRPGGLAPDFRNEQFF. The chain joins TRBV12-3 or TRBV12-4 to TRBJ2-1; 9 positions match TRBD2. The CDR3 runs to 18 residues. Trimming cost V 6 bases and J 7 bases; bases outside gene matches: 19.

At least ten counts were recorded for this clonotype. The chain employs TRBV9 and TRBJ2-1, with TRBD2 identical over 8 bases. V shed 0 bases, J shed 3 bases, and the junction held 5 bases outside the gene matches. CDR1 and CDR2 (germline): SGDLS, YYNGEE. The CDR3 runs to 16 residues. The CDR3 DNA sequence: TGTGCCAGCAGCGTAGCCGGGAGGGCCGACTACAATGAGCAGTTCTTC. Its protein product is CASSVAGRADYNEQFF. Filled out from reference TRBV9 and TRBJ2-1, the complete variable domain reads DSGVTQTPKHLITATGQRVTLRCSPRSGDLSVYWYQQSLDQGLQFLIQYYNGEERAKGNILERFSAQQFPDLHSELNLSSLELGDSALYFCASSVAGRADYNEQFFGPGTRLTVL.

This clonotype was seen once. The gene calls are TRBV7-8 and TRBJ1-2, with a tentative D call TRBD1 (6 bases). Trimming stripped 5 bases from V and 0 bases from J, with 13 bases between. CDR3 size: 15 residues. From germline, CDR1 is SGHVS and CDR2 FQNEAQ. CDR3 in DNA: TGTGCCAGCAGCCCTCGGACAGCCTCTAACTATGGCTACACCTTC. Encoded protein: CASSPRTASNYGYTF.

The gene calls are TRBV6-5 and TRBJ2-1; no definite D call. CDR3 length: 13 amino acids. Germline CDR1 is MNHEY and CDR2 is SVGAGI. V lost 4 bases to trimming and J lost 4 bases, with 8 bases between them. The CDR3 sequence: CASSWTRYNEQFF. The CDR3 DNA is TGTGCCAGCAGTTGGACCAGATACAATGAGCAGTTCTTC.

The J gene is TRBJ2-3, the V gene TRBV29-1; 9 bases are shared with TRBD2. The CDR3 loop spans 15 amino acids. J lost 6 bases, V lost 6 bases, and 13 bases had no gene match. The germline V gene has CDR1 SQVTM and CDR2 ANQGSEA. CDR3 nucleotides: TGCAGCGTCGAGACTAGCGGACGATTTTGGGATACGCAGTATTTT. Amino acid sequence: CSVETSGRFWDTQYF.

The chain combines TRBV6-1 with TRBJ2-7; TRBD2 matches 13 bases. Germline-derived CDR1 and CDR2 are MNHNS and SASEGT. Trimming took 6 bases from V and 0 from J; bases not matched to a gene: 8. This CDR3 is built from 17 residues. The CDR3 here is CASRTGRTSGSSYEQYF. CDR3 nucleotides: TGTGCCAGCAGAACAGGGCGGACTAGCGGGAGCTCCTACGAGCAGTACTTC.

This clonotype occurred a few times. This chain joins TRBV6-2 or TRBV6-3 and TRBJ2-1, with TRBD2 identical over 7 bases. J gave up 4 bases and V 6 bases, and 9 bases lay outside the gene matches. Per the germline V gene, CDR1 is MNHEY and CDR2 is SVGEGT. The CDR3 consists of 15 residues. CDR3 amino acids: CASRNQRDAYNEQFF. DNA for the CDR3: TGTGCCAGCAGGAACCAGCGGGATGCTTACAATGAGCAGTTCTTC.

The chain couples TRBV6-5 to TRBJ2-7, with 11 bases fitting TRBD2. The CDR3 has 18 amino acids. Germline V gene sequence: CDR1 MNHEY, CDR2 SVGAGI. The ends lost 2 bases at V and 2 bases at J; junction bases unmatched: 11. This CDR3 is CASSYPTTGTSGAYEQYF. The CDR3 coding sequence is TGTGCCAGCAGTTACCCAACGACCGGGACTAGCGGTGCCTACGAGCAGTACTTC.

This clonotype showed up just a few times. The V gene is TRBV20-1, the J gene TRBJ2-5; 9 nucleotides agree with TRBD2. The germline gives CDR1 DFQATT, CDR2 SNEGSKA (reference sequence). The CDR3 has 16 residues. Trimming at V came to 2 bases and at J to 1 base, leaving 8 bases not matched to a gene. The CDR3 region has the DNA TGCAGTGCTAGACTCGCGGGAGGGAACCCCCAAGAGACCCAGTACTTC. Protein sequence: CSARLAGGNPQETQYF.

This clonotype came up a few times. V is TRBV3-1 and J is TRBJ1-1; 11 bases map to TRBD1. The J segment lost 5 bases and the V segment lost 4 bases, leaving 3 bases of the junction unmatched. This CDR3 is 14 amino acids long. Looked up from germline, CDR1 is LGHDT and CDR2 is YNNKEL (reference sequence). For the CDR3, the DNA is TGTGCCAGCAGCCGGGACAGGGGGTTAACTGAAGCTTTCTTT. It encodes CASSRDRGLTEAFF. Full variable domain (outside the CDR3, taken from reference TRBV3-1 and TRBJ1-1): DTAVSQTPKYLVTQMGNDKSIKCEQNLGHDTMYWYKQDSKKFLKIMFSYNNKELIINETVPNRFSPKSPDKAHLNLHINSLELGDSAVYFCASSRDRGLTEAFFGQGTRLTVV.

This clonotype was found many times. The chain couples TRBV7-3 to TRBJ2-2; possibly TRBD2 for D (6 bases). The V and J ends lost 2 bases and 4 bases respectively, with 11 bases between them. The germline V gene has CDR1 SGHTA and CDR2 FQGTGA. The CDR3 loop spans 15 amino acids. This chain's CDR3 is CASSLLARGTGELFF. CDR3 coding DNA: TGTGCCAGCAGCTTACTAGCGAGGGGCACCGGGGAGCTGTTTTTT. Based on the CDR3 plus reference TRBV7-3 and TRBJ2-2, the full variable domain is GAGVSQTPSNKVTEKGKYVELRCDPISGHTALYWYRQSLGQGPEFLIYFQGTGAADDSGLPNDRFFAVRPEGSVSTLKIQRTERGDSAVYLCASSLLARGTGELFFGEGSRLTVL.

This clonotype was detected only a few times. One end of the junction fails to match germline, which may point to a read error. The gene calls are TRBV12-3 or TRBV12-4 and TRBJ2-3, with a possible D match to TRBD2 (6 bases). The CDR3 totals 15 residues. The CDR3 DNA sequence: TGTGCCAACAGTTTTGGCGGGATCGGACAAGATACGCAGTATTTT. Protein: CANSFGGIGQDTQYF.